Listed below are T cell receptor beta chains from one sample, sequenced in a study of blood T cells in healthy people across ages. Each CDR3 protein gets one entry after TCRdb re-called the 5' RACE reads with MiXCR. The repertoire holds 890,000 or so distinct CDR3 sequences, with 62% as singletons. The sequenced sample consisted of blood. These receptors all come from a man in his thirties or forties in good health. Both conserved end residues are part of each CDR3. Fields, in order: clone size, V gene, D gene, J gene, CDR3 DNA, CDR3 protein. D genes are given only for firm matches. Clone size is given for some rows only: seen once, a few or many times, or a class if the clone is expanded.

few	TRBV5-1	NA	TRBJ2-1	TGCGCCAGCAGCTTGGTGTTGGGGGGCGAGCAGTTCTTC	CASSLVLGGEQFF
NA	TRBV6-5	NA	TRBJ1-1	TGTGCCAGCAGTTACGGTGACGGAGCTTTCTTT	CASSYGDGAFF
NA	TRBV20-1	TRBD2	TRBJ2-1	TGCAGTGCTAGTGGGAGGGATAAGCCCTACAATGAGCAGTTCTTC	CSASGRDKPYNEQFF
NA	TRBV24-1	TRBD2	TRBJ2-1	TGTGCCACCAGTGATTTAAGTGGGGGGGGTACTGAGCAGTTCTTC	CATSDLSGGGTEQFF
few	TRBV24-1	NA	TRBJ2-3	TGTGCCACCAGTGCCTTAGACAGGCCCGATACGCAGTATTTT	CATSALDRPDTQYF
few	TRBV6-5	TRBD2	TRBJ2-1	TGTGCCAGCAGTTACGGTATGGAGCGGGGGGGCTCCTACAATGAGCAGTTCTTC	CASSYGMERGGSYNEQFF
NA	TRBV7-2	NA	TRBJ1-5	TGTGCCAGCAACTTAGAATTGGGATATAGCAATCAGCCCCAGCATTTT	CASNLELGYSNQPQHF
NA	TRBV7-9	NA	TRBJ1-6	TGTGCCAGCAGCTTAGGCGTCGGGTTGGACTGGGATTCACCCCTCCACTTT	CASSLGVGLDWDSPLHF
NA	TRBV20-1	NA	TRBJ2-3	TGCAGTGCTAGGATAGAAAACAGGAAATCAGATACGCAGTATTTT	CSARIENRKSDTQYF
NA	TRBV12-3/TRBV12-4	NA	TRBJ2-7	TGTGCCAGCAGTGATCAGGAAACCTACGAGCAGTACTTC	CASSDQETYEQYF
NA	TRBV5-1	TRBD1	TRBJ2-5	TGCGCCAGCAGCTGGGGACAGGGGGTCGAGACCCAGTACTTC	CASSWGQGVETQYF
few	TRBV7-9	TRBD1	TRBJ2-1	TGTGCCAGCAGCTCCGCCGGGACAGACTACAATGAGCAGTTCTTC	CASSSAGTDYNEQFF
once	TRBV12-3/TRBV12-4	NA	TRBJ2-1	TGTGCCACCAGGGCTCAGGGACATTCTGATGAGCAGTTCTTC	CATRAQGHSDEQFF
NA	TRBV29-1	NA	TRBJ2-3	TGCAGCGCCGACCCTCCTCCCACAGATACGCAGTATTTT	CSADPPPTDTQYF
NA	TRBV7-8	TRBD1	TRBJ1-5	TGTGTCAGCAGCTTAGGACAGGCACATCAGCCCCAGCATTTT	CVSSLGQAHQPQHF
once	TRBV11-1	NA	TRBJ2-7	TGTGCCAGCAGACCACTCCGCTCCTACGAGCAGTACTTC	CASRPLRSYEQYF
NA	TRBV29-1	TRBD1	TRBJ2-5	TGCAGCGTCAAGGTGACAGGGGAAGAGACCCAGTACTTC	CSVKVTGEETQYF
NA	TRBV20-1	TRBD2	TRBJ2-7	TGCAGTGCTAGAGTAGGACGCGGGGGGTCCTACGAGCAGTACTTC	CSARVGRGGSYEQYF
NA	TRBV12-3/TRBV12-4	NA	TRBJ2-7	TGTGCCAGCAGTCCGGGACGACTCCTCGGGGAGCAGTACTTC	CASSPGRLLGEQYF
few	TRBV29-1	TRBD2	TRBJ2-1	TGCAGCGTTGAAACCAATAGCGGGTACAATGAGCAGTTCTTC	CSVETNSGYNEQFF
NA	TRBV30	NA	TRBJ2-1	TGTGCCTGGAGTGTGGGTGGGGGGGCGTTCAATGAGCAGTTCTTC	CAWSVGGGAFNEQFF
NA	TRBV29-1	TRBD2	TRBJ2-7	TGCAGCGTTCACGGGGGGGAATCCTACGAGCAGTACTTC	CSVHGGESYEQYF
NA	TRBV4-3	TRBD1	TRBJ2-1	TGCGCCAGCAGCCAACGAGGACAGGGCTACAATGAGCAGTTCTTC	CASSQRGQGYNEQFF
few	TRBV5-1	TRBD2	TRBJ2-6	TGCGCCAGCAGCATGACTAGCGGGGGATCTATCTCTGGGGCCAACGTCCTGACTTTC	CASSMTSGGSISGANVLTF
few	TRBV29-1	TRBD1	TRBJ2-7	TGCAGCGTTGAAGATCAGCGACAGGGTATATACGAGCAGTACTTC	CSVEDQRQGIYEQYF
NA	TRBV4-3	TRBD1	TRBJ1-2	TGCGCCAGCAGCCAAGACAGGGGGAGTGGTGGCTACACCTTC	CASSQDRGSGGYTF
once	TRBV5-4	TRBD1	TRBJ2-7	TGTGCCAGCAGCCAGGATCCGGGACAGGCGTTCTACGAGCAGTACTTC	CASSQDPGQAFYEQYF
NA	TRBV20-1	TRBD2	TRBJ2-1	TGCAGTGCTAGAGAAGCGGGGGGAGTAAATGAGCAGTTCTTC	CSAREAGGVNEQFF
few	TRBV25-1	TRBD2	TRBJ2-5	TGTGCCAGCAGTGCCCAACTAGCGGGGCCAGAGACCCAGTACTTC	CASSAQLAGPETQYF
NA	TRBV20-1	NA	TRBJ2-1	TGCAGTGCTAGAGACAGGGGTAAACCGTACGATGAGCAGTTCTTC	CSARDRGKPYDEQFF
few	TRBV12-3/TRBV12-4	TRBD2	TRBJ2-5	TGTGCCAGCAGTCCGACTAGCGGGGGATCAGAGACCCAGTACTTC	CASSPTSGGSETQYF
NA	TRBV13	NA	TRBJ1-1	TGTGCCAGCAGCTTAGTTCAGCAAGAAGCTTTCTTT	CASSLVQQEAFF
NA	TRBV4-3	TRBD1	TRBJ2-1	TGCGCCAGCAGACAAGGTAGCCCTTTAGGACAGGCCGACAATGAGCAGTTCTTC	CASRQGSPLGQADNEQFF
once	TRBV7-2	NA	TRBJ2-3	TGTGCCAGCAGCTTAGGGGGGGGGGCTATAGATACGCAGTATTTT	CASSLGGGAIDTQYF
NA	TRBV29-1	NA	TRBJ2-7	TGCAGCGTCACCGGGACACAGTACTACAATGAGCAGTACTTC	CSVTGTQYYNEQYF
NA	TRBV27	NA	TRBJ2-5	TGTGCCAGCAGTTTGAACAGACTTCAAGAGACCCAGTACTTC	CASSLNRLQETQYF
few	TRBV28	NA	TRBJ1-2	TGTGCCAGCAGTTTGGCCGGGGGCGGCCTCTATGGCTACACCTTC	CASSLAGGGLYGYTF
few	TRBV7-6	NA	TRBJ2-7	TGTGCCAGCAGCCGACAGGAGACCTACGAGCAGTACTTC	CASSRQETYEQYF
NA	TRBV20-1	TRBD1	TRBJ2-1	TGCAGTGCGGATCCGGGACAGGGGGCGGATGAGCAGTTCTTC	CSADPGQGADEQFF